The next 22 T cell receptor beta chains were all read from a single sample in a study of graft-versus-host responses after intestinal transplantation. The data were produced by immunoSEQ multiplex PCR, yet TCRdb's version contains in-frame clones alone and is incomplete. The sample has about 120,000 clones, around nine tenths seen once; the top ten hold approximately 0.18%. These TCRs are of unknown antigen specificity. This material consisted of unstimulated CD4+ T cells sorted from spleen or lymph node cells, taken before intestinal transplant. Receptor source: a human donor who received an intestinal transplant.

The V gene is TRBV2, the J gene TRBJ2-1; D perhaps matches TRBD2 (5 bases). Per the germline V gene, CDR1 is SNHLY and CDR2 is FYNNEI. This CDR3 is built from 16 residues. V was cut by 6 bases and J by 1 base, with 16 bases left in between. The CDR3 DNA reads as TGTGCCAGCAGGCCGGAGGCGGGCCGGTCCTACAATGAGCAGTTCTTC. Protein product: CASRPEAGRSYNEQFF. The variable domain in full, with the rest retrieved from reference TRBV2 and TRBJ2-1, is EPEVTQTPSHQVTQMGQEVILRCVPISNHLYFYWYRQILGQKVEFLVSFYNNEISEKSEIFDDQFSVERPDGSNFTLKIRSTKLEDSAMYFCASRPEAGRSYNEQFFGPGTRLTVL.

The J gene is TRBJ2-7, the V gene TRBV29-1; TRBD1 agrees at 11 bases. This CDR3 is 11 amino acids long. The V segment lost 6 bases and the J segment 7 bases; nucleotides outside the gene matches: 2. In germline, CDR1 is SQVTM, CDR2 ANQGSEA. CDR3 region: CSVGTGGEQYF. The CDR3 DNA reads as TGCAGCGTCGGGACAGGGGGTGAGCAGTACTTC.

The J gene is TRBJ2-5, the V gene TRBV5-1; TRBD2 matches 8 bases. The CDR3 is 14 amino acids. Looked up from germline, CDR1 is SGHRS and CDR2 is YFSETQ. V gave up 5 bases and J gave up 4 bases; unmatched junction bases: 7. Written as DNA, the CDR3 is TGCGCCAGCAGTCCCGGGACTAGGGGAGAGACCCAGTACTTC. Protein product: CASSPGTRGETQYF.

The genes are TRBV6-6 and TRBJ1-6; 7 bases are a match to TRBD1. CDR1 and CDR2 (germline): MNHNY, SVGAGI (reference sequence). V trimming: 2 bases; J trimming: 7 bases; junction bases outside the gene matches: 5. The CDR3 totals 15 residues. The CDR3 here is CASSYGDRENSPLHF. CDR3 sequence (DNA): TGTGCCAGCAGTTACGGTGACAGGGAGAATTCACCCCTCCACTTT.

For this clone: The junction and the germline gene differ at one end; a read error may be behind it. The gene calls are TRBV5-1 and TRBJ2-4, with D tentatively TRBD2 (11 bases). The germline CDR1 and CDR2 sequences are SGHRS and YFSETQ. This CDR3 comprises 17 residues. This CDR3 is CASSWGGQGTSGSIGHF. Here the CDR3 DNA reads TGCGCCAGCAGCTGGGGGGGACAGGGGACTAGCGGTTCGATCGGGCACTTC.

V and J are TRBV6-1 and TRBJ1-3; D is unresolved. V was pared by 2 bases and J by 7 bases, with 6 bases between. The germline V gene has CDR1 MNHNS and CDR2 SASEGT. CDR3 length: 12 amino acids. CDR3 bases: TGTGCCAGCAGTGAACACTCCAACACCATATATTTT. This sequence encodes CASSEHSNTIYF.

This clone has only a few counts. The V call is TRBV2, the J call TRBJ2-7, with D uncertain. The CDR3 runs 12 residues. The germline CDR1 and CDR2 sequences are SNHLY and FYNNEI. The V and J ends lost 5 bases and 4 bases respectively, with 9 bases between them. CDR3 bases: TGTGCCAGCAGTTTCCCCCCGTACGAGCAGTACTTC. This codes for CASSFPPYEQYF. Supplemented by reference TRBV2 and TRBJ2-7, the full variable domain reads EPEVTQTPSHQVTQMGQEVILRCVPISNHLYFYWYRQILGQKVEFLVSFYNNEISEKSEIFDDQFSVERPDGSNFTLKIRSTKLEDSAMYFCASSFPPYEQYFGPGTRLTVT.

The V gene is TRBV9, the J gene TRBJ1-1; D unresolved. CDR1 SGDLS and CDR2 YYNGEE come from the germline V gene. The length of the CDR3 is 14 residues. V lost 3 bases and J 3 bases, leaving 12 bases between the germline ends. CDR3 region: CASSARRVDTEAFF. CDR3 in DNA: TGTGCCAGCAGCGCGAGGCGGGTGGACACTGAAGCTTTCTTT.

The rearrangement links TRBV28 to TRBJ1-4; D is possibly TRBD1 (6 bases). This CDR3 is 14 amino acids long. Between the trimmed V and J ends, which lost 3 bases and 8 bases, there was a span of 13 bases. The germline CDR1 and CDR2 sequences are MDHEN and SYDVKM. CDR3 protein: CASSLPRGDEKLFF. The CDR3 DNA sequence: TGTGCCAGCAGTTTGCCCAGGGGAGACGAAAAACTGTTTTTT.

J is TRBJ1-5 and V is TRBV18; 9 bases match TRBD1. The V and J ends lost 3 bases and 5 bases, in that order; junction bases with no gene match: 5. The CDR3 sequence is 15 residues long. Germline CDR1 KGHSH, CDR2 LQKENI. As DNA, the CDR3 is TGTGCCAGCTCACCTGGGACAGGGAGACATCAGCCCCAGCATTTT. It codes for CASSPGTGRHQPQHF. Supplemented by reference TRBV18 and TRBJ1-5, the full variable domain reads NAGVMQNPRHLVRRRGQEARLRCSPMKGHSHVYWYRQLPEEGLKFMVYLQKENIIDESGMPKERFSAEFPKEGPSILRIQQVVRGDSAAYFCASSPGTGRHQPQHFGDGTRLSIL.

This rearrangement joins TRBV4-1 to TRBJ1-2; perhaps TRBD1 as D (5 bases). This CDR3 region has 17 residues. Germline V gene lookup returns CDR1 MGHRA and CDR2 YSYEKL. Deletions cut 0 bases from V and 4 bases from J, with 18 bases between. The CDR3 loop reads CASSQDRGVRVFYGYTF. The CDR3 bases are TGCGCCAGCAGCCAAGATCGGGGGGTTCGAGTCTTCTATGGCTACACCTTC.

The chain links TRBV30 to TRBJ2-1, with 9 bases identical to TRBD2. The CDR3 is 14 residues long. V gave up 5 bases and J gave up 9 bases; unmatched junction bases: 11. Germline CDR1 GTSNPN, CDR2 SVGIG (reference sequence). The CDR3 DNA is TGTGCCTGGGGGCTAGCGGGACTCGCTGGTGAGCAGTTCTTC. It codes for CAWGLAGLAGEQFF.

CDR3 coding DNA: TGTGCCAGCAGCTTGCGGGAGCCATATCCATATAATTCACCCCTCCACTTT. Protein: CASSLREPYPYNSPLHF. The chain combines TRBV5-6 with TRBJ1-6; the D is unclear. V dropped 1 base and J dropped 4 bases, with 15 bases sitting between them. This CDR3 comprises 17 residues. CDR1 and CDR2 (germline): SGHDT, YYEEEE. The whole variable domain, remainder taken from reference TRBV5-6 and TRBJ1-6, is DAGVTQSPTHLIKTRGQQVTLRCSPKSGHDTVSWYQQALGQGPQFIFQYYEEEERQRGNFPDRFSGHQFPNYSSELNVNALLLGDSALYLCASSLREPYPYNSPLHFGNGTRLTVT.

CDR3 sequence reads: CASSLQGMGSPLHF. Here the CDR3 DNA reads TGTGCCAGCAGCCTACAGGGTATGGGTTCACCCCTCCACTTT. V and J are TRBV28 and TRBJ1-6, with a possible D match to TRBD1 (6 bases). The CDR3 sequence is 14 residues long. CDR1 MDHEN and CDR2 SYDVKM come from the germline V gene. Trimming took off 6 bases at V and 9 bases at J, with 15 bases between the two ends.

In nucleotides, the CDR3 is TGTGCCAGCTCACCTGGGACTAGTAGAGATACGCAGTATTTT. This encodes CASSPGTSRDTQYF. The chain couples TRBV18 to TRBJ2-3, with TRBD2 matching over 8 bases. Germline V gives CDR1 KGHSH, CDR2 LQKENI. This CDR3 has 14 amino acids. After removal of 3 bases from V and 5 bases from J, the junction contained 4 bases not matched to a gene. The whole variable domain, remainder taken from reference TRBV18 and TRBJ2-3, is NAGVMQNPRHLVRRRGQEARLRCSPMKGHSHVYWYRQLPEEGLKFMVYLQKENIIDESGMPKERFSAEFPKEGPSILRIQQVVRGDSAAYFCASSPGTSRDTQYFGPGTRLTVL.

V and J are TRBV6-1 and TRBJ1-5; weak D call: TRBD1 (5 bases). V lost 4 bases and J 6 bases, leaving 13 bases between the germline ends. CDR1 and CDR2 from the germline V gene are MNHNS and SASEGT. The CDR3 extends over 14 amino acids. CDR3 in amino acids: CASSGRVSGQPQHF. DNA for the CDR3: TGTGCCAGCAGTGGCAGGGTGTCCGGTCAGCCCCAGCATTTT.

This sequence joins TRBV11-1 and TRBJ1-6; D remains ambiguous. The CDR3 spans 15 residues. Between the trimmed V and J ends, which lost 4 bases and 1 base, there was a span of 8 bases. The germline V gene encodes CDR1 SGHAT and CDR2 FQDESV (reference sequence). The CDR3 loop reads CASSSEGSYNSPLHF. The CDR3 DNA is TGTGCCAGCAGCTCGGAGGGTTCCTATAATTCACCCCTCCACTTT.

The CDR3 region has the DNA TGTGCCAGTAGTATACTCCCGCAGGGGAGTAGCAATCAGCCCCAGCATTTT. Its translation is CASSILPQGSSNQPQHF. The chain carries TRBV19 and TRBJ1-5; possibly TRBD1 for D (6 bases). Germline V gene lookup returns CDR1 LNHDA and CDR2 SQIVND (reference sequence). With 2 bases removed from V and 0 bases from J, the gap between germline ends came to 14 bases. The CDR3 spans 17 residues.

This sequence joins TRBV28 and TRBJ2-3; maybe TRBD1 (6 bases). The germline gives CDR1 MDHEN, CDR2 SYDVKM. This CDR3 has 15 residues. The V end was cut by 5 bases, the J end by 2 bases, with 14 bases between. In nucleotides, the CDR3 is TGTGCCAGCAGTCTTAGACAGGAACTCACAGATACGCAGTATTTT. This encodes CASSLRQELTDTQYF.

The rearrangement uses TRBV2 and TRBJ2-6; TRBD1 might be the D (5 bases). The CDR3 runs 13 residues. V gave up 7 bases and J gave up 1 base, with 5 bases separating them. Germline V lookup: CDR1 SNHLY, CDR2 FYNNEI. CDR3 DNA sequence: TGTGCCAGCACAGGGTCTGGGGCCAACGTCCTGACTTTC. As protein: CASTGSGANVLTF.

The table lists this clone with a count of one. The V and J genes are TRBV6-5 and TRBJ1-2, with TRBD1 identical over 7 bases. J lost 8 bases, V lost 7 bases, and 7 bases had no gene match. The germline gives CDR1 MNHEY, CDR2 SVGAGI. The CDR3 covers 12 residues. DNA for the CDR3: TGTGCCAGCACTTCGACAGGGTACGGCTACACCTTC. This codes for CASTSTGYGYTF.

As regards this clone: This sample also contains other DNA sequences that code for the same CDR3. The chain combines TRBV6-5 with TRBJ1-2; tentatively, D is TRBD1 (5 bases). Germline V gene data show CDR1 as MNHEY and CDR2 as SVGAGI. With 8 bases removed from V and 5 bases from J, the gap between germline ends came to 15 bases. The CDR3 runs to 13 residues. The CDR3 region has the DNA TGTGCCAGCGCGGCAGGGAAGGGGTATGGCTACACCTTC. Translation gives CASAAGKGYGYTF.